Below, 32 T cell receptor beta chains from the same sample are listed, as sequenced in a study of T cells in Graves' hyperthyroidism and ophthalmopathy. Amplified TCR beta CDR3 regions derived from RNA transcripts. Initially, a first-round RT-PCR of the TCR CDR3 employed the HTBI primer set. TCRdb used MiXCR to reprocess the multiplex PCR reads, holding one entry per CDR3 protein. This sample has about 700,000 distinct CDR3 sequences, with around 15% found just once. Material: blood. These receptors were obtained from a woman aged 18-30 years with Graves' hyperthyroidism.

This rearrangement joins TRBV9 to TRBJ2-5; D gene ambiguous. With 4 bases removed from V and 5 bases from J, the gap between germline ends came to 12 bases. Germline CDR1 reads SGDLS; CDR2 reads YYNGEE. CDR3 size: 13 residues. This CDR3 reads CASSPAPRETQYF. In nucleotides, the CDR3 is TGTGCCAGCAGCCCGGCCCCGCGGGAGACCCAGTACTTC. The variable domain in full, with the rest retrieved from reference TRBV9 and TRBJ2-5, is DSGVTQTPKHLITATGQRVTLRCSPRSGDLSVYWYQQSLDQGLQFLIQYYNGEERAKGNILERFSAQQFPDLHSELNLSSLELGDSALYFCASSPAPRETQYFGPGTRLLVL.

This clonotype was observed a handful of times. CDR3: CASRNRDSINSYNEQFF. CDR3 bases: TGTGCCAGCAGAAACCGGGACTCGATTAACTCCTACAATGAGCAGTTCTTC. The rearrangement uses TRBV6-1 and TRBJ2-1, with TRBD2 as a possible D gene (6 bases). This CDR3 is 17 amino acids long. The germline V gene has CDR1 MNHNS and CDR2 SASEGT. V lost 6 bases, J lost 0 bases, and 18 bases lay in between.

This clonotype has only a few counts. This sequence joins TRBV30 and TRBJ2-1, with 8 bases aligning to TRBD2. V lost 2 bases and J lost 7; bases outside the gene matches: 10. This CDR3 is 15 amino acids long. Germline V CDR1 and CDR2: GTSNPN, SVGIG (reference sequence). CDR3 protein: CAWSPGLGFQNEQFF. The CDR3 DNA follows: TGTGCCTGGAGTCCGGGACTAGGTTTCCAGAATGAGCAGTTCTTC.

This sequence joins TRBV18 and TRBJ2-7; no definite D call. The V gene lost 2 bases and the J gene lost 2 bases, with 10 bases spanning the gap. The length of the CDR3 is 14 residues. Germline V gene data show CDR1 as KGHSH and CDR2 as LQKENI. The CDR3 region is CASSPWAVAYEQYF. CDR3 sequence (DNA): TGTGCCAGCTCACCATGGGCAGTCGCCTACGAGCAGTACTTC.

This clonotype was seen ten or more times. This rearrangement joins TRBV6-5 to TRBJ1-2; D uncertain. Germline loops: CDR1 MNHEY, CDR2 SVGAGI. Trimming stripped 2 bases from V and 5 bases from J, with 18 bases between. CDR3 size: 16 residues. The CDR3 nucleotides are TGTGCCAGCAGTTACGGTTCGAGCGGAGGTCTTTATGGCTACACCTTC. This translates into CASSYGSSGGLYGYTF.

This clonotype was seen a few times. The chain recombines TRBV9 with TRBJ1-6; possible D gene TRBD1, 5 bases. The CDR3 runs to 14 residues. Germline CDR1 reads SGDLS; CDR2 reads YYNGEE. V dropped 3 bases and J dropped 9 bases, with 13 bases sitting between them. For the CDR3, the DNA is TGTGCCAGCAGCGGGCCAGGGAAAGCTTCACCCCTCCACTTT. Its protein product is CASSGPGKASPLHF.

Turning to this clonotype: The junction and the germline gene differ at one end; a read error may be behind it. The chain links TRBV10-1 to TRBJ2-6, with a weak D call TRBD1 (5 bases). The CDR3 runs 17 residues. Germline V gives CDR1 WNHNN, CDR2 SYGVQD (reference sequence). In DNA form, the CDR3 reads TGCGCCAGCAGTGAAGGGGTAGGGGTTACTGGTGCCAACGTCCTGACTTTC. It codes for CASSEGVGVTGANVLTF.

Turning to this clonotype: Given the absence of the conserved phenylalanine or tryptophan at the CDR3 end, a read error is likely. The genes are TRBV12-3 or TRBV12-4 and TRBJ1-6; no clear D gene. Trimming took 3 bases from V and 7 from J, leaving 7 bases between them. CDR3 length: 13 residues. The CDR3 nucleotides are TGTGCCAGCAGTTTGACGGAGAATTCACCCCTCCACTCT. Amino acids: CASSLTENSPLHS.

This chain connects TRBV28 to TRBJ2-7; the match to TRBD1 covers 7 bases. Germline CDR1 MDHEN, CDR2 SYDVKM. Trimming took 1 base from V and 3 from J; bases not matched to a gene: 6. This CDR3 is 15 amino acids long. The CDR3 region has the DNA TGTGCCAGCAGTTTATTGACCCGGGACAGCTACGAGCAGTACTTC. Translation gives CASSLLTRDSYEQYF.

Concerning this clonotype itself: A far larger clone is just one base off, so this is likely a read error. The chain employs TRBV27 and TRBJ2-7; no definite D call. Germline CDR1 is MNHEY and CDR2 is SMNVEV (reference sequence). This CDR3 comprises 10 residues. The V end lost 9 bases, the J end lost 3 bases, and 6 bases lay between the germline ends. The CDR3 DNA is TGTGCCAGAAGCCTCTACGAGCAGTACTTC. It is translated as CARSLYEQYF.

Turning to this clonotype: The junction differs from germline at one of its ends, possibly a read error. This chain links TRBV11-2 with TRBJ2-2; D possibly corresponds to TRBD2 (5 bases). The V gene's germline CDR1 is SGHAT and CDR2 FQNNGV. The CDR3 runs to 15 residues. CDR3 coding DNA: TGTGCCAACAGCCTAATGAGCGGGAACACCGGGGAGCTGTTTTTT. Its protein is CANSLMSGNTGELFF.

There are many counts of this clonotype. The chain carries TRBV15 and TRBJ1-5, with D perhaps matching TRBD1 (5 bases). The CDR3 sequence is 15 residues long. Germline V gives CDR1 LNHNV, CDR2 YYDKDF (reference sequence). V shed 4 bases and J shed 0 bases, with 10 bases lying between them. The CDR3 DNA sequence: TGTGCCACCAGCAATCGGGACGGTAGCAATCAGCCCCAGCATTTT. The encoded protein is CATSNRDGSNQPQHF.

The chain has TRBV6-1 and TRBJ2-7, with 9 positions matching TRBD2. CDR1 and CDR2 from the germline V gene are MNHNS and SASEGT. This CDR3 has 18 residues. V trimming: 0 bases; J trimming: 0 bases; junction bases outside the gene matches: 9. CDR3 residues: CASSEAILLAGFSYEQYF. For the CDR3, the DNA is TGTGCCAGCAGTGAAGCGATACTACTAGCGGGTTTCTCCTACGAGCAGTACTTC.

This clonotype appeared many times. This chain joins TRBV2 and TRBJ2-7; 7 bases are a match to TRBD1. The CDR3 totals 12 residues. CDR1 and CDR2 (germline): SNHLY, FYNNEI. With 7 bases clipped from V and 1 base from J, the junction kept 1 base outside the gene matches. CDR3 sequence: CASTGQSYEQYF. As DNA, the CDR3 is TGTGCCAGCACGGGACAGTCCTACGAGCAGTACTTC.

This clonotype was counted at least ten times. The CDR3 nucleotides are TGTGCCAGCAGCTTCCGGGACAGGGTTAACACTGAAGCTTTCTTT. It specifies CASSFRDRVNTEAFF. The chain recombines TRBV7-8 with TRBJ1-1, with 9 bases aligning to TRBD1. Losses at the gene ends were 3 bases for V and 2 bases for J; bases not matched to a gene: 4. This CDR3 has 15 amino acids. Germline CDR1 reads SGHVS; CDR2 reads FQNEAQ.

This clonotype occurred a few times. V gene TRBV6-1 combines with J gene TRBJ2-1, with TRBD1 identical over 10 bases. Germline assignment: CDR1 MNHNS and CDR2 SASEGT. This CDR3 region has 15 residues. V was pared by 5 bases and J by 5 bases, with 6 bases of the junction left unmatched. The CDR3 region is CASSSDRGQNNEQFF. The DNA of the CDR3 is TGTGCCAGCAGTTCCGACAGGGGGCAGAACAATGAGCAGTTCTTC.

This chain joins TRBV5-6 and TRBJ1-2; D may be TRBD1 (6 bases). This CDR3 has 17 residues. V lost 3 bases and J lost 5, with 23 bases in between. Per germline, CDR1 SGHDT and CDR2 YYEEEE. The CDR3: CASSSPRGAEAEYGYTF. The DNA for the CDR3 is TGTGCCAGCAGCTCCCCGCGGGGGGCCGAGGCTGAATATGGCTACACCTTC.

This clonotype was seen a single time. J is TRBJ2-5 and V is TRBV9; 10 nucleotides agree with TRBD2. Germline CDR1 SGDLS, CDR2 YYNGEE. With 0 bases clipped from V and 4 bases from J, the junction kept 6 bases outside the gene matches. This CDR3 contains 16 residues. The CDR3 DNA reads TGTGCCAGCAGCGTAGGAGGGGCTAGCGGGAGAGAGACCCAGTACTTC. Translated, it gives CASSVGGASGRETQYF.

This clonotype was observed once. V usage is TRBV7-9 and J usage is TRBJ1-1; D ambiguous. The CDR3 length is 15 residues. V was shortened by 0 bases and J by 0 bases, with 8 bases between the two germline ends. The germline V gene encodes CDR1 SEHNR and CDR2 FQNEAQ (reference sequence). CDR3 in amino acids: CASSLALALNTEAFF. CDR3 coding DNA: TGTGCCAGCAGCTTAGCGTTGGCGTTGAACACTGAAGCTTTCTTT.

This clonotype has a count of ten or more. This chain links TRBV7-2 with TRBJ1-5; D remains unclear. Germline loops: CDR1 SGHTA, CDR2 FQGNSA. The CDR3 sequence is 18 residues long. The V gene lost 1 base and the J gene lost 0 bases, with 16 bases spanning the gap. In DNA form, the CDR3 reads TGTGCCAGCAGCTTAGATGGCAGCCTTTCTTATAGCAATCAGCCCCAGCATTTT. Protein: CASSLDGSLSYSNQPQHF.

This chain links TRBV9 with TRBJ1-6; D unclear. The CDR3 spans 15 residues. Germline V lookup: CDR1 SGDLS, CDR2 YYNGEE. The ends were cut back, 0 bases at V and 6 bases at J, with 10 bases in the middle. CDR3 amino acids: CASSVADSVNSPLHF. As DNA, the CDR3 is TGTGCCAGCAGCGTAGCGGACTCGGTTAATTCACCCCTCCACTTT. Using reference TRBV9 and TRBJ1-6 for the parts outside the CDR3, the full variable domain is DSGVTQTPKHLITATGQRVTLRCSPRSGDLSVYWYQQSLDQGLQFLIQYYNGEERAKGNILERFSAQQFPDLHSELNLSSLELGDSALYFCASSVADSVNSPLHFGNGTRLTVT.

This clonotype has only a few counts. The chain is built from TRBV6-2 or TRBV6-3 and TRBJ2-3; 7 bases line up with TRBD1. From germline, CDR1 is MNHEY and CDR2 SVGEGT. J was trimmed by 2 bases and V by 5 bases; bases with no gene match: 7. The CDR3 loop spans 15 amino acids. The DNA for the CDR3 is TGTGCCAGCAGTCCCTGGGGACAGCCCACAGATACGCAGTATTTT. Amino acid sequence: CASSPWGQPTDTQYF.

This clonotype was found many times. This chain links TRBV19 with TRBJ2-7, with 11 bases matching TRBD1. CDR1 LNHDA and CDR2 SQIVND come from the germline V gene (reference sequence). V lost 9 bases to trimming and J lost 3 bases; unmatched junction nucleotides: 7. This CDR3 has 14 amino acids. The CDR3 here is CASSSGTGGYEQYF. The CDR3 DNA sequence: TGTGCCAGCAGTTCCGGGACAGGGGGCTACGAGCAGTACTTC.

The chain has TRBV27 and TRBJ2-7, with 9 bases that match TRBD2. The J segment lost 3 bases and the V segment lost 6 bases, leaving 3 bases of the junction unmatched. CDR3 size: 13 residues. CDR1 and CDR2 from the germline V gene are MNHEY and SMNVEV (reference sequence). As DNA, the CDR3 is TGTGCCAGCAGGGCGGGGGGGAACTACGAGCAGTACTTC. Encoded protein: CASRAGGNYEQYF.

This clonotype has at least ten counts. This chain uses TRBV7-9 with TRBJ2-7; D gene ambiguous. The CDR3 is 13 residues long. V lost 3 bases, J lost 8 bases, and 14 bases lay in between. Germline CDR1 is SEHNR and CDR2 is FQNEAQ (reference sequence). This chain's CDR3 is CASSFSDQKQQYF. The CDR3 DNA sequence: TGTGCCAGCAGCTTCTCCGACCAGAAACAGCAGTACTTC.

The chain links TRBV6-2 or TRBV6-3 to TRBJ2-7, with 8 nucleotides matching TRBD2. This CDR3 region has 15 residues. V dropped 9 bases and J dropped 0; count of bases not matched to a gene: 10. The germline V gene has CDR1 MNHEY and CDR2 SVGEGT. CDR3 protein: CASRLTGTSSYEQYF. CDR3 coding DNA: TGTGCCAGTCGACTCACCGGGACTAGCTCCTACGAGCAGTACTTC.

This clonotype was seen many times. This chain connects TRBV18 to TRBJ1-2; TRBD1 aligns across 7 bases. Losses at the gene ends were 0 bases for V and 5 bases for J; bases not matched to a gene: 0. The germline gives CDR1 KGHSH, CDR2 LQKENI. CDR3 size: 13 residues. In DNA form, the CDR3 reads TGTGCCAGCTCACCACCACAGGGGTATGGCTACACCTTC. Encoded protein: CASSPPQGYGYTF.

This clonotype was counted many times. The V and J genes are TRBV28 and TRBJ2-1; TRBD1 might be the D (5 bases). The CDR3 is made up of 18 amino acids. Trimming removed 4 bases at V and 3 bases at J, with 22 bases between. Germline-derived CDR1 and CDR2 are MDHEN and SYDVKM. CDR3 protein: CASSSPKRQGFIYNEQFF. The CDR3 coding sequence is TGTGCCAGCAGTTCACCTAAACGGCAGGGTTTTATCTACAATGAGCAGTTCTTC.

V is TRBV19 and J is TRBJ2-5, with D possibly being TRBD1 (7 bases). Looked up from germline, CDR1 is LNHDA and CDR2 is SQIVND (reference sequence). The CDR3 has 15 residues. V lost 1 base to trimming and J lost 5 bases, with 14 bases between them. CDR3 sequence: CASSIGQPGGETQYF. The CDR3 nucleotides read TGTGCCAGTAGTATAGGTCAGCCAGGGGGGGAGACCCAGTACTTC.

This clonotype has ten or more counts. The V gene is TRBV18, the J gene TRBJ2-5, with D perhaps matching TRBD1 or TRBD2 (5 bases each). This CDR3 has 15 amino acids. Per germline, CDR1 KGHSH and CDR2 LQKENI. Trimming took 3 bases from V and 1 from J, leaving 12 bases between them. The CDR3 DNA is TGTGCCAGCTCACCGCCGGGACGGAGCCAAGAGACCCAGTACTTC. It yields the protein CASSPPGRSQETQYF.

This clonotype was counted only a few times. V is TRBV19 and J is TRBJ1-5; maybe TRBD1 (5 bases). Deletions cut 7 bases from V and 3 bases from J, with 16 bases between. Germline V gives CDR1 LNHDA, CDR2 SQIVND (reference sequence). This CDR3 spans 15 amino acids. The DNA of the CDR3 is TGTGCCAGTACTCGAGCGGGGGTACTCAATCAGCCCCAGCATTTT. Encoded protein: CASTRAGVLNQPQHF.

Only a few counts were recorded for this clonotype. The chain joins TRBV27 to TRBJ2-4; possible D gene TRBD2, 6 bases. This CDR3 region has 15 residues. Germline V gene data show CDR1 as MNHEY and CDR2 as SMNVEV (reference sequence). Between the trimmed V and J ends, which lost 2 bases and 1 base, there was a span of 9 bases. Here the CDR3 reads CASSLLGGAKNIQYF. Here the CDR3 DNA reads TGTGCCAGCAGTTTACTTGGGGGGGCCAAAAACATTCAGTACTTC.